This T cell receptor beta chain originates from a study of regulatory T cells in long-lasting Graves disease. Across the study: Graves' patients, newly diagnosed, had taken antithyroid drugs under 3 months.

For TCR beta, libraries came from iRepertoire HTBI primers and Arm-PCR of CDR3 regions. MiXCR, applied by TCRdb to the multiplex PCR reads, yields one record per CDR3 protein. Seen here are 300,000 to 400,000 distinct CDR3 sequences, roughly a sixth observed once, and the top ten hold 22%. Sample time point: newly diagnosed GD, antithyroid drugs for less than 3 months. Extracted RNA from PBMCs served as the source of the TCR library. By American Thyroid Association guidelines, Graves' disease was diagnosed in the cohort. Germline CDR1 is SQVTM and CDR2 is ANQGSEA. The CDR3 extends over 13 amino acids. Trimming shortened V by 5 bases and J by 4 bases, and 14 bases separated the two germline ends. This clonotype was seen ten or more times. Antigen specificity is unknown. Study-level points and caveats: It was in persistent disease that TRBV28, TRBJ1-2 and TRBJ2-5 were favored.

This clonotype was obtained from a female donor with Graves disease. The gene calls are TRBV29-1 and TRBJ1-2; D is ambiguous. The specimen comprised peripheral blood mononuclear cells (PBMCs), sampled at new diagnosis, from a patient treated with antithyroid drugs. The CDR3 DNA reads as TGCAGCGTTACCGAAAGGCAGTTCTATGGCTACACCTTC. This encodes CSVTERQFYGYTF.